This T cell receptor beta chain emerged from a study of post-analysis software for immune sequencing data. The germline V and J ends were trimmed by 3 bases and 0 bases, with 8 bases remaining between them. Germline lookup yields CDR1 SEHNR and CDR2 FQNEAQ (reference sequence). This CDR3 contains 14 residues. cDNA libraries for TCR beta contained unique molecular identifiers. TCRdb re-analysed the PCR reads in MiXCR, keeping a single row per CDR3 protein. The top ten hold over 10% of the sample, which has around 440,000 distinct CDR3 sequences, roughly 45% seen once. This clonotype is a singleton in its sample. The antigen is not known. Study conclusions and caveats: Normalized Chao1 diversity was significantly reduced in patients versus controls. Compared with controls, patients had more of about 5 TRBV segments, including TRBV5-6, TRBV5-1 and TRBV20-1.

The TCR originated in a girl aged 10-17 years with multiple sclerosis. The chain links TRBV7-9 to TRBJ1-1; D not certain. Input material: blood. This CDR3 reads CASSLVAMNTEAFF. In DNA form, the CDR3 reads TGTGCCAGCAGCTTGGTGGCAATGAACACTGAAGCTTTCTTT.